Listed below are T cell receptor beta chains from one sample, sequenced in a study of identical twins. MiXCR, applied by TCRdb to the 5' RACE reads, yields one record per CDR3 protein. The sample has under 350,000 distinct CDR3 sequences; over 8.5% are singletons. The sample also formed part of further work on yellow fever vaccine responses in identical twins.

The sequenced material came from CD8+ T cells sorted from blood. The receptor source for this set is a woman between 18 and 30 years old in good health. Each CDR3 is given with its conserved first and last residue. A D gene is named only where the DNA matches it firmly. Size is omitted from some rows. Given values are once, few, many or a class for expanded clones.

CDR3aa	CDR3nt	d_gene	abundance	j_gene	v_gene
CASSQDQFRRGYEQYF	TGTGCCAGCAGCCAAGATCAGTTCCGGAGGGGTTACGAGCAGTACTTC	-	few	TRBJ2-7	TRBV14
CASRNRENQPQHF	TGTGCCAGCAGAAACAGGGAGAATCAGCCCCAGCATTTT	-	-	TRBJ1-5	TRBV12-3/TRBV12-4
CASSSTGTSGYYEQYF	TGTGCCAGCAGCTCGACCGGGACTAGCGGATACTACGAGCAGTACTTC	TRBD2	few	TRBJ2-7	TRBV7-6
CSASPDRTYEQYF	TGCAGTGCTTCCCCGGACAGGACCTACGAGCAGTACTTC	TRBD1	few	TRBJ2-7	TRBV20-1
CASTRGYQETQYF	TGTGCCAGCACTCGGGGGTACCAAGAGACCCAGTACTTC	-	few	TRBJ2-5	TRBV6-1
CASSSSGRQMSYEQYF	TGTGCCAGCAGTAGTAGCGGGAGGCAAATGTCCTACGAGCAGTACTTC	TRBD2	-	TRBJ2-7	TRBV2
CSARDRTGGNSPLHF	TGCAGTGCTAGAGATCGGACAGGGGGCAATTCACCCCTCCACTTT	TRBD1	-	TRBJ1-6	TRBV20-1
CASRVWGALAKNIQYF	TGTGCCAGCAGGGTATGGGGGGCCCTGGCCAAAAACATTCAGTACTTC	-	many	TRBJ2-4	TRBV12-3/TRBV12-4
CASSKGEQFF	TGTGCCAGCAGCAAGGGCGAGCAGTTCTTC	-	few	TRBJ2-1	TRBV21-1
CASSLRVATSTDTQYF	TGTGCCAGCAGCTTGAGAGTAGCGACTAGCACAGATACGCAGTATTTT	-	few	TRBJ2-3	TRBV5-5
CASSTEGHYEQYF	TGTGCCAGTAGCACGGAGGGACACTACGAGCAGTACTTC	-	once	TRBJ2-7	TRBV19
CASSYQGQLEYNEQFF	TGTGCCAGCAGCTACCAAGGCCAACTAGAGTACAATGAGCAGTTCTTC	-	once	TRBJ2-1	TRBV7-6
CASSHRRGEDEQYF	TGCGCCAGCAGCCATCGGCGGGGCGAAGACGAGCAGTACTTC	-	-	TRBJ2-7	TRBV4-3
CASSPARSPYNEQFF	TGTGCCAGCAGTCCGGCGAGGTCCCCCTACAATGAGCAGTTCTTC	-	-	TRBJ2-1	TRBV6-1
CATSTPTFSYNEQFF	TGTGCCACCAGCACCCCTACATTCTCCTACAATGAGCAGTTCTTC	-	many	TRBJ2-1	TRBV15
CASSLRSDSSYNEQFF	TGCGCCAGCAGCTTGCGGTCTGATAGCTCCTACAATGAGCAGTTCTTC	-	many	TRBJ2-1	TRBV5-1
CASSLRVTGELRGPYNEQFF	TGTGCCAGCAGCTTAAGGGTGACAGGGGAACTTCGAGGACCCTACAATGAGCAGTTCTTC	TRBD1	few	TRBJ2-1	TRBV7-6
CASSYAGDQPQHF	TGTGCCAGCAGTTACGCGGGCGATCAGCCCCAGCATTTT	-	few	TRBJ1-5	TRBV6-5
CASSSSLATDTQYF	TGTGCCAGCAGCTCCTCCTTGGCAACAGATACGCAGTATTTT	-	-	TRBJ2-3	TRBV11-2
CASMETGTYNEQFF	TGCGCCAGTATGGAGACAGGGACCTACAATGAGCAGTTCTTC	TRBD1	few	TRBJ2-1	TRBV5-1